One and the same sample provided the 2 T cell receptor beta chains below, sequenced in a study of cytomegalovirus exposure and HLA in healthy donors. This table comes from immunoSEQ multiplex PCR, and its TCRdb copy is limited to in-frame clones, with some not included. The data show approximately 100,000 clones, approximately 93% seen once. Material for sequencing was PBMCs. Receptors were obtained from a woman aged 30 to 39 in good health and CMV-seropositive.

This chain joins TRBV29-1 and TRBJ1-2; D unresolved. Between the trimmed V and J ends, which lost 4 bases and 0 bases, there was a span of 6 bases. This CDR3 spans 12 amino acids. Germline CDR1 is SQVTM and CDR2 is ANQGSEA. The CDR3 coding sequence is TGCAGCGTTGCCGGTACTAACTATGGCTACACCTTC. It encodes CSVAGTNYGYTF.

This clone showed up just once. The chain combines TRBV9 with TRBJ1-2; D is perhaps TRBD1 (5 bases). Germline CDR1 reads SGDLS; CDR2 reads YYNGEE. V dropped 4 bases and J dropped 3 bases, with 13 bases sitting between them. The CDR3 sequence is 14 residues long. The CDR3 loop reads CASSRGGVDYGYTF. CDR3 nucleotide sequence: TGTGCCAGCAGCCGCGGGGGAGTGGACTATGGCTACACCTTC.